These 24 T cell receptor beta chains came from one sample sequenced in a study of T cells after yellow fever vaccination. TCRdb re-called the 5' RACE reads through MiXCR, storing one row per CDR3 protein. The sample has about 63,000 distinct CDR3 sequences; about 7.8% are singletons. Source: CD8+ T cells sorted from PBMCs, taken 15 days after the yellow fever booster vaccination. All receptors derive from a man aged 30-40 years who received the YFV17D yellow fever vaccine.

In its sample, this clonotype was seen many times. The chain joins TRBV7-8 to TRBJ2-7; no reliable D call. The CDR3 spans 13 residues. V dropped 7 bases and J dropped 7 bases, with 17 bases sitting between them. CDR1 is SGHVS and CDR2 is FQNEAQ in the germline V gene. In nucleotides, the CDR3 is TGTGCCAGCATTCGTGAAGGGTGGGGTGAGCAGTACTTC. Protein: CASIREGWGEQYF.

There are many counts of this clonotype. J is TRBJ2-7 and V is TRBV9; 9 bases match TRBD1. This CDR3 has 16 amino acids. CDR1 is SGDLS and CDR2 is YYNGEE in the germline V gene. The V and J ends lost 4 bases and 3 bases, in that order; junction bases with no gene match: 11. CDR3 sequence reads: CASSSHTGTGSYEQYF. The CDR3 DNA reads as TGTGCCAGCAGCTCTCATACCGGGACAGGGAGCTACGAGCAGTACTTC.

In its sample, this clonotype was seen many times. J is TRBJ2-7 and V is TRBV7-9, with 9 positions matching TRBD2. The CDR3 has 15 residues. V was clipped by 5 bases and J by 3 bases; unmatched bases: 8. The germline V gene encodes CDR1 SEHNR and CDR2 FQNEAQ (reference sequence). The CDR3 region is CASSQYGSGSYEQYF. The CDR3 DNA is TGTGCCAGCAGCCAGTACGGTAGCGGGAGCTACGAGCAGTACTTC.

The chain is built from TRBV7-9 and TRBJ1-1; the D is unclear. The CDR3 sequence is 14 residues long. V was clipped by 4 bases and J by 0 bases, with 9 bases between them. Germline loops: CDR1 SEHNR, CDR2 FQNEAQ (reference sequence). CDR3 protein: CASSSGGMNTEAFF. CDR3 in DNA: TGTGCCAGCAGCTCCGGAGGGATGAACACTGAAGCTTTCTTT.

This clonotype was detected ten times or more. The chain recombines TRBV10-3 with TRBJ2-7, with 8 positions matching TRBD1. The V gene end was trimmed by 6 bases and the J gene end by 4 bases; junction bases not matched to a gene: 5. The CDR3 sequence is 13 residues long. The V gene's germline CDR1 is ENHRY and CDR2 SYGVKD. CDR3: CAIRAGGGYEQYF. CDR3 in DNA: TGTGCCATCAGAGCAGGGGGCGGATACGAGCAGTACTTC.

This clonotype was seen ten or more times. The CDR3 loop reads CATSRGNEQYF. CDR3 nucleotides: TGTGCCACCAGCAGAGGAAACGAGCAGTACTTC. V is TRBV15 and J is TRBJ2-7, with D unclear. With 1 base removed from V and 5 bases from J, the gap between germline ends came to 3 bases. The CDR3 covers 11 residues. Germline CDR1 LNHNV, CDR2 YYDKDF (reference sequence).

This clonotype occurred many times. This rearrangement joins TRBV15 to TRBJ2-3; D gene unclear. Trimming cost V 5 bases and J 2 bases, with 14 bases left between them. Germline assignment: CDR1 LNHNV and CDR2 YYDKDF (reference sequence). The CDR3 covers 15 residues. The CDR3: CATSSFSGLTDTQYF. The CDR3 DNA follows: TGTGCCACCAGCTCATTTTCCGGTCTCACAGATACGCAGTATTTT. The variable domain in full, with the rest retrieved from reference TRBV15 and TRBJ2-3, is DAMVIQNPRYQVTQFGKPVTLSCSQTLNHNVMYWYQQKSSQAPKLLFHYYDKDFNNEADTPDNFQSRRPNTSFCFLDIRSPGLGDTAMYLCATSSFSGLTDTQYFGPGTRLTVL.

This clonotype was detected many times. The chain employs TRBV12-3 or TRBV12-4 and TRBJ2-1; a weak D match, TRBD1 (7 bases). The CDR3 covers 15 residues. Trimming took 5 bases from V and 0 from J, leaving 11 bases between them. CDR3 DNA: TGTGCCAGCAGTGCGGGACAGAGCTCCTACAATGAGCAGTTCTTC. Encoded protein: CASSAGQSSYNEQFF.

There are many counts of this clonotype. This chain uses TRBV27 with TRBJ2-7; tentative D call: TRBD2 (7 bases). Trimming pared 8 bases from V and 3 bases from J, leaving 14 bases between. Germline V lookup: CDR1 MNHEY, CDR2 SMNVEV (reference sequence). The CDR3 extends over 13 amino acids. CDR3 coding DNA: TGTGCCAGCGGGAGGGGGGGGGACTACGAGCAGTACTTC. This sequence encodes CASGRGGDYEQYF.

This clonotype was found many times. V and J are TRBV12-3 or TRBV12-4 and TRBJ2-7; D is ambiguous. The V gene lost 7 bases and the J gene lost 4 bases, with 17 bases spanning the gap. This CDR3 has 14 residues. DNA for the CDR3: TGTGCCAGCACAGACACCCGGACCCCGTACGAGCAGTACTTC. The encoded protein is CASTDTRTPYEQYF.

Notes on this clonotype: A much larger clone sits a single nucleotide away, making a read error possible. The chain couples TRBV6-5 to TRBJ2-2; D gene ambiguous. The germline gives CDR1 MNHEY, CDR2 SVGAGI. The CDR3 length is 13 residues. Trimming stripped 2 bases from V and 5 bases from J, with 6 bases between. The CDR3 region is CASSYKDTGELFF. In DNA, the CDR3 is TGTGCCAGCAGTTACAAGGATACCGGGGAGCTGTTTTTT.

This clonotype was counted many times. For the CDR3, the DNA is TGTGCCAGCAGCTTTAAGAATAGCAATCAGCCCCAGCATTTT. This gives the protein CASSFKNSNQPQHF. The genes are TRBV7-9 and TRBJ1-5; no clear D gene. The CDR3 has 14 residues. Germline V gene sequence: CDR1 SEHNR, CDR2 FQNEAQ (reference sequence). Trimming stripped 3 bases from V and 0 bases from J, with 6 bases between.

V usage is TRBV20-1 and J usage is TRBJ1-3; a possible D gene is TRBD1 (6 bases). Trimming took 4 bases from V and 0 from J, leaving 19 bases between them. CDR1 is DFQATT and CDR2 is SNEGSKA in the germline V gene (reference sequence). The CDR3 is made up of 17 amino acids. The CDR3 DNA reads TGCAGTGCTACGACAGGCCTAATCAAAAGCTCTGGAAACACCATATATTTT. It encodes CSATTGLIKSSGNTIYF.

V and J are TRBV27 and TRBJ1-1; no definite D call. Deletions cut 1 base from V and 5 bases from J, with 11 bases between. CDR1 and CDR2 (germline): MNHEY, SMNVEV (reference sequence). This CDR3 has 14 amino acids. CDR3 amino acids: CASSLFTVGTEAFF. The CDR3 DNA reads as TGTGCCAGCAGTTTATTCACGGTTGGTACTGAAGCTTTCTTT.

This clonotype was observed many times. The chain links TRBV9 to TRBJ2-3, with D unresolved. CDR1 SGDLS and CDR2 YYNGEE come from the germline V gene. This CDR3 has 14 amino acids. V shed 3 bases and J shed 6 bases, with 14 bases lying between them. The CDR3 protein is CASSDGSSVDTQYF. In nucleotides, the CDR3 is TGTGCCAGCAGCGACGGGTCGAGCGTGGATACGCAGTATTTT.

This clonotype was counted a few times. The CDR3 region has the DNA TGTGCCAGCAGTTTGGGGCCCCTAGAGCAAGAGACCCAGTACTTC. Translation gives CASSLGPLEQETQYF. The genes are TRBV12-3 or TRBV12-4 and TRBJ2-5; weak D call: TRBD1 (5 bases). The CDR3 consists of 15 residues. Trimming stripped 3 bases from V and 2 bases from J, with 13 bases between.

The table lists this clonotype with many counts. The chain uses TRBV2 and TRBJ2-5, with D uncertain. V lost 7 bases, J lost 1 base, and 13 bases lay in between. The CDR3 contains 14 residues. The germline CDR1 and CDR2 sequences are SNHLY and FYNNEI. This CDR3 reads CASINELTQETQYF. CDR3 bases: TGTGCCAGCATTAACGAATTGACCCAAGAGACCCAGTACTTC.

The sample holds many counts of this clonotype. This sequence joins TRBV9 and TRBJ2-1; 12 nucleotides align to TRBD2. This CDR3 has 14 amino acids. The germline V gene encodes CDR1 SGDLS and CDR2 YYNGEE. The V gene end was trimmed by 3 bases and the J gene end by 8 bases; junction bases not matched to a gene: 3. For the CDR3, the DNA is TGTGCCAGCAGCGGGACTAGCGGGAACTATGAGCAGTTCTTC. Amino acid sequence: CASSGTSGNYEQFF.

This clonotype has ten or more counts. The chain links TRBV18 to TRBJ2-7; no clear D gene. CDR3 length: 13 residues. The V end was cut by 2 bases, the J end by 0 bases, with 5 bases between. Germline-derived CDR1 and CDR2 are KGHSH and LQKENI. The CDR3 protein is CASSPSSSYEQYF. CDR3 nucleotides: TGTGCCAGCTCACCATCGAGCTCCTACGAGCAGTACTTC.

This rearrangement joins TRBV29-1 to TRBJ2-7; 7 bases are shared with TRBD1. The ends lost 6 bases at V and 6 bases at J; junction bases unmatched: 8. CDR1 is SQVTM, CDR2 ANQGSEA, per germline. This CDR3 contains 12 residues. This CDR3 reads CSVSLQGVEQYF. The DNA for the CDR3 is TGCAGCGTCAGTCTTCAGGGGGTCGAGCAGTACTTC.

This chain uses TRBV28 with TRBJ2-7, with 8 nucleotides matching TRBD1. The J segment lost 4 bases and the V segment lost 1 base, leaving 6 bases of the junction unmatched. The germline gives CDR1 MDHEN, CDR2 SYDVKM. This CDR3 region has 15 residues. The CDR3 region is CASSLLEQGAYEQYF. Written as DNA, the CDR3 is TGTGCCAGCAGTTTATTGGAGCAGGGGGCTTACGAGCAGTACTTC.

In this sample, this clonotype turned up many times. V and J are TRBV6-2 or TRBV6-3 and TRBJ2-7; possibly TRBD1 for D (5 bases). Germline V gives CDR1 MNHEY, CDR2 SVGEGT. The V gene lost 6 bases and the J gene lost 0 bases, with 15 bases spanning the gap. This CDR3 comprises 15 residues. Here the CDR3 DNA reads TGTGCCAGCAGGTATGGGGCATGGAGCTCCTACGAGCAGTACTTC. Protein sequence: CASRYGAWSSYEQYF.

This clonotype was seen ten or more times. The chain joins TRBV27 to TRBJ2-7; D possibly corresponds to TRBD2 (6 bases). Trimming cost V 5 bases and J 0 bases, with 14 bases left between them. Germline V CDR1 and CDR2: MNHEY, SMNVEV (reference sequence). The CDR3 runs to 15 residues. The CDR3 DNA reads TGTGCCAGCAGTATGGGGTACGGGAGCTCCTACGAGCAGTACTTC. Its translation is CASSMGYGSSYEQYF.

This clonotype was seen repeatedly, ten times or more. J is TRBJ2-4 and V is TRBV7-9; TRBD2 matches 12 bases. The junction had 11 bases not matched to a gene; V was cut back by 5 bases and J by 12 bases. The germline V gene encodes CDR1 SEHNR and CDR2 FQNEAQ (reference sequence). The CDR3 totals 15 residues. The CDR3 DNA is TGTGCCAGCAGCGCAACCCCGGGACTAGCGGGCGGTCAGTACTTC. Protein sequence: CASSATPGLAGGQYF.